The 27 T cell receptor beta chains in this list originate from one sample, sequenced in a study of identical twins. TCRdb processed the 5' RACE reads anew with MiXCR; each CDR3 protein has one entry. The repertoire holds roughly 1,500,000 distinct CDR3 sequences, with about 30% as singletons. Sequenced material: cord blood. The source of these receptors is a newborn girl in good health.

This clonotype was observed a handful of times. This chain's CDR3 is CASSVRLAGSSDTQYF. The CDR3 DNA sequence: TGTGCCAGCAGCGTTCGACTAGCGGGGTCCAGCGATACGCAGTATTTT. The chain couples TRBV7-2 to TRBJ2-3; 11 bases map to TRBD2. This CDR3 spans 16 amino acids. Unmatched junction bases numbered 10, after V lost 5 bases and J lost 6 bases. Germline lookup yields CDR1 SGHTA and CDR2 FQGNSA.

This clonotype was seen only a few times. The rearrangement uses TRBV9 and TRBJ2-1, with D perhaps TRBD1 or TRBD2 (5 bases each). Germline V lookup: CDR1 SGDLS, CDR2 YYNGEE. V dropped 1 base and J dropped 2 bases, with 13 bases sitting between them. The CDR3 runs 16 residues. This CDR3 reads CASSVTRDPPYNEQFF. In DNA, the CDR3 is TGTGCCAGCAGCGTAACCCGGGACCCCCCCTACAATGAGCAGTTCTTC.

J is TRBJ1-1 and V is TRBV12-3 or TRBV12-4; D might be TRBD1 (5 bases). V was clipped by 6 bases and J by 3 bases, with 17 bases between them. The CDR3 length is 15 residues. CDR3 sequence: CASSHRKGKDTEAFF. The CDR3 coding sequence is TGTGCCAGCAGCCACAGGAAGGGAAAGGACACTGAAGCTTTCTTT.

This clonotype has only a few counts. The genes are TRBV7-2 and TRBJ1-2; D perhaps matches TRBD1 (6 bases). Trimming cost V 5 bases and J 2 bases, with 18 bases left between them. This CDR3 comprises 16 residues. The V gene's germline CDR1 is SGHTA and CDR2 FQGNSA. The CDR3 sequence: CASSPNLDRRNYGYTF. The CDR3 DNA sequence: TGTGCCAGCAGCCCCAATCTCGACAGGAGGAACTATGGCTACACCTTC.

This clonotype was detected ten times or more. The CDR3 protein is CSALDSPYGYTF. Written as DNA, the CDR3 is TGCAGTGCTTTAGACAGCCCCTATGGCTACACCTTC. The chain uses TRBV20-1 and TRBJ1-2, with D perhaps matching TRBD1 (5 bases). This CDR3 has 12 amino acids. Germline CDR1 is DFQATT and CDR2 is SNEGSKA (reference sequence). Trimming took 5 bases from V and 4 from J, leaving 11 bases between them.

This clonotype was seen at least ten times. The chain combines TRBV25-1 with TRBJ2-7, with 8 bases fitting TRBD1. V shed 2 bases, J shed 0 bases, and the junction held 0 bases outside the gene matches. Germline lookup yields CDR1 MGHDK and CDR2 SYGVNS. The CDR3 totals 14 residues. This CDR3 reads CASSEQGASYEQYF. In nucleotides, the CDR3 is TGTGCCAGCAGTGAACAGGGGGCCTCCTACGAGCAGTACTTC.

This clonotype was seen repeatedly, ten times or more. The V and J genes are TRBV6-1 and TRBJ2-3; D is undetermined. Germline CDR1 reads MNHNS; CDR2 reads SASEGT. With 0 bases removed from V and 2 bases from J, the gap between germline ends came to 9 bases. CDR3 size: 15 residues. The CDR3: CASSEASRTTDTQYF. The CDR3 DNA reads TGTGCCAGCAGTGAAGCTTCGAGAACCACAGATACGCAGTATTTT.

This rearrangement joins TRBV29-1 to TRBJ2-7, with D hard to call. With 4 bases removed from V and 5 bases from J, the gap between germline ends came to 6 bases. CDR3 length: 10 amino acids. Germline-derived CDR1 and CDR2 are SQVTM and ANQGSEA. The CDR3: CSVVVHEQYF. CDR3 bases: TGCAGCGTTGTCGTCCACGAGCAGTACTTC.

With respect to this clonotype: A clone one base away is much larger, so this may be a read error. The V call is TRBV6-6, the J call TRBJ2-3, with D hard to call. The CDR3 has 11 residues. Per germline, CDR1 MNHNY and CDR2 SVGAGI (reference sequence). Trimming pared 6 bases from V and 3 bases from J, leaving 4 bases between. CDR3 DNA sequence: TGTGCCAGCAGGAAGACAGATACGCAGTATTTT. Protein product: CASRKTDTQYF.

The V and J genes are TRBV3-1 and TRBJ1-5; tentative D call: TRBD1 (6 bases). The V end lost 3 bases, the J end lost 6 bases, and 6 bases lay between the germline ends. CDR3 length: 12 residues. Germline lookup yields CDR1 LGHDT and CDR2 YNNKEL (reference sequence). CDR3 residues: CASSQGAQPQHF. The CDR3 region has the DNA TGTGCCAGCAGCCAGGGGGCTCAGCCCCAGCATTTT.

The table lists this clonotype with a few counts. The V call is TRBV6-2 or TRBV6-3, the J call TRBJ2-7, with 9 bases aligning to TRBD2. Germline V gene data show CDR1 as MNHEY and CDR2 as SVGEGT. This CDR3 comprises 13 residues. With 5 bases clipped from V and 3 bases from J, the junction kept 2 bases outside the gene matches. The CDR3 DNA follows: TGTGCCAGCAGTCGACTAGCGGTCTACGAGCAGTACTTC. Amino acid sequence: CASSRLAVYEQYF.

The chain uses TRBV9 and TRBJ2-3; TRBD2 might be the D (5 bases). The V end lost 0 bases, the J end lost 3 bases, and 11 bases lay between the germline ends. The CDR3 spans 15 residues. The germline V gene encodes CDR1 SGDLS and CDR2 YYNGEE. The CDR3 loop is CASSVVGRGTDTQYF. The DNA for the CDR3 is TGTGCCAGCAGCGTAGTGGGCCGGGGTACAGATACGCAGTATTTT.

The sample holds a few counts of this clonotype. The chain is built from TRBV28 and TRBJ1-4; TRBD1 is a possible D gene (6 bases). The CDR3 runs to 14 residues. From germline, CDR1 is MDHEN and CDR2 SYDVKM. V gave up 0 bases and J gave up 8 bases, with 10 bases separating them. The DNA for the CDR3 is TGTGCCAGCAGTTTATGGGGGGCGGTCGAAAAACTGTTTTTT. Amino acid sequence: CASSLWGAVEKLFF.

The chain uses TRBV11-2 and TRBJ2-3; possible D gene TRBD2, 6 bases. Germline CDR1 SGHAT, CDR2 FQNNGV. The CDR3 spans 16 residues. The V end lost 5 bases, the J end lost 6 bases, and 21 bases lay between the germline ends. In DNA, the CDR3 is TGTGCCAGCAGCAATATGGGTCGGGGACTCCATGATACGCAGTATTTT. Translating gives CASSNMGRGLHDTQYF. The full variable domain, in which reference TRBV11-2 and TRBJ2-3 provide the parts outside the CDR3, is EAGVAQSPRYKIIEKRQSVAFWCNPISGHATLYWYQQILGQGPKLLIQFQNNGVVDDSQLPKDRFSAERLKGVDSTLKIQPAKLEDSAVYLCASSNMGRGLHDTQYFGPGTRLTVL.

The chain recombines TRBV6-5 with TRBJ1-1; D is uncertain. The CDR3 length is 15 residues. Per germline, CDR1 MNHEY and CDR2 SVGAGI. Trimming pared 0 bases from V and 1 base from J, leaving 9 bases between. CDR3 bases: TGTGCCAGCAGTTACTCGAAACCCGGGAACACTGAAGCTTTCTTT. Its translation is CASSYSKPGNTEAFF.

The chain carries TRBV5-1 and TRBJ2-3, with TRBD2 matching 7 bases. The ends lost 5 bases at V and 4 bases at J; junction bases unmatched: 7. CDR3 size: 14 residues. CDR1 and CDR2 (germline): SGHRS, YFSETQ. Here the CDR3 DNA reads TGCGCCAGCAGGCAGGGAGGGCCAGCAGATACGCAGTATTTT. It specifies CASRQGGPADTQYF.

This clonotype was found a few times. The V call is TRBV6-5, the J call TRBJ1-4; 7 nucleotides agree with TRBD1. V lost 6 bases, J lost 5 bases, and 6 bases stayed unmatched. The CDR3 is 14 amino acids. The germline gives CDR1 MNHEY, CDR2 SVGAGI. DNA of the CDR3: TGTGCCAGCAGGATGGACAGGCGGAATGAAAAACTGTTTTTT. Amino acid sequence: CASRMDRRNEKLFF.

This clonotype turned up a few times. The rearrangement joins TRBV18 to TRBJ2-5; the D is unclear. Germline lookup yields CDR1 KGHSH and CDR2 LQKENI. The CDR3 is 13 amino acids. The germline V and J ends were trimmed by 2 bases and 3 bases, with 7 bases remaining between them. CDR3 in DNA: TGTGCCAGCTCACCAGGGATTGAAGAGACCCAGTACTTC. It codes for CASSPGIEETQYF. Filled out from reference TRBV18 and TRBJ2-5, the complete variable domain reads NAGVMQNPRHLVRRRGQEARLRCSPMKGHSHVYWYRQLPEEGLKFMVYLQKENIIDESGMPKERFSAEFPKEGPSILRIQQVVRGDSAAYFCASSPGIEETQYFGPGTRLLVL.

The sample holds many counts of this clonotype. The chain uses TRBV3-1 and TRBJ2-1; D is ambiguous. V gave up 1 base and J gave up 7 bases, with 5 bases separating them. The CDR3 has 12 residues. Germline loops: CDR1 LGHDT, CDR2 YNNKEL (reference sequence). The CDR3 sequence is CASSQVDNEQFF. CDR3 sequence (DNA): TGTGCCAGCAGCCAAGTTGATAATGAGCAGTTCTTC.

This clonotype was counted a few times. The J gene is TRBJ2-3, the V gene TRBV12-3 or TRBV12-4; 7 bases line up with TRBD1. The CDR3 covers 16 residues. V was pared by 3 bases and J by 6 bases, with 12 bases of the junction left unmatched. CDR3 sequence reads: CASSLSTGEGADTQYF. DNA of the CDR3: TGTGCCAGCAGTTTGTCCACAGGAGAGGGGGCGGATACGCAGTATTTT.

The V call is TRBV29-1, the J call TRBJ1-1; D is unresolved. This CDR3 contains 14 residues. CDR1 is SQVTM, CDR2 ANQGSEA, per germline. Deletions cut 7 bases from V and 3 bases from J, with 18 bases between. CDR3 coding DNA: TGCAGCGCTGAGCCCTTTCGGACGGACACTGAAGCTTTCTTT. This translates into CSAEPFRTDTEAFF.

This clonotype was counted between two and nine times. The chain couples TRBV28 to TRBJ1-2, with TRBD1 identical over 8 bases. Germline V lookup: CDR1 MDHEN, CDR2 SYDVKM. The CDR3 loop spans 16 amino acids. Losses at the gene ends were 5 bases for V and 8 bases for J; bases not matched to a gene: 16. DNA of the CDR3: TGTGCCAGCAGTCTCCTGGTTGGACAGGGATCGAAAGGCTACACCTTC. Its translation is CASSLLVGQGSKGYTF.

The sample holds one count of this clonotype. J is TRBJ2-1 and V is TRBV4-2, with TRBD2 matching 12 bases. The junction had 14 bases not matched to a gene; V was cut back by 1 base and J by 13 bases. The germline V gene encodes CDR1 LGHNA and CDR2 YNFKEQ. CDR3 length: 17 residues. CDR3 residues: CASSQGKTSGSRETQFF. The CDR3 bases are TGTGCCAGCAGCCAAGGAAAGACTAGCGGGAGTCGAGAGACCCAGTTCTTC.

This clonotype was picked up many times. DNA of the CDR3: TGCAGCGTTGAAGACCGGACGTACTATGGCTACACCTTC. Protein product: CSVEDRTYYGYTF. This chain joins TRBV29-1 and TRBJ1-2; no clear D. Germline V gene data show CDR1 as SQVTM and CDR2 as ANQGSEA. This CDR3 has 13 residues. V lost 0 bases and J 3 bases, leaving 8 bases between the germline ends.

The chain is built from TRBV12-3 or TRBV12-4 and TRBJ2-1; TRBD2 matches 10 bases. Trimming at V came to 5 bases and at J to 7 bases, leaving 8 bases not matched to a gene. The CDR3 is made up of 15 amino acids. This CDR3 is CASSEVGTSENEQFF. CDR3 DNA sequence: TGTGCCAGCAGTGAGGTTGGGACTAGCGAAAATGAGCAGTTCTTC.

The CDR3 loop reads CASSRRWGSGRHEQFF. CDR3 sequence (DNA): TGTGCCAGCAGCCGTCGATGGGGTAGCGGGAGACATGAGCAGTTCTTC. J is TRBJ2-1 and V is TRBV9, with 9 bases matching TRBD2. CDR1 and CDR2 from the germline V gene are SGDLS and YYNGEE. Germline trimming cut 4 bases from V and 8 bases from J; bases unmatched to any gene: 13. This CDR3 contains 16 residues.

Concerning this clonotype itself: A read error is likely, as this CDR3 ends without the conserved phenylalanine or tryptophan. The chain is built from TRBV12-3 or TRBV12-4 and TRBJ1-2, with TRBD1 as a possible D gene (6 bases). V shed 2 bases and J shed 5 bases, with 9 bases lying between them. CDR3 size: 13 residues. CDR3 bases: TGTGCCAGCAGTTTAAGGAGGGGGTATGGCTACACCTTA. Protein product: CASSLRRGYGYTL.